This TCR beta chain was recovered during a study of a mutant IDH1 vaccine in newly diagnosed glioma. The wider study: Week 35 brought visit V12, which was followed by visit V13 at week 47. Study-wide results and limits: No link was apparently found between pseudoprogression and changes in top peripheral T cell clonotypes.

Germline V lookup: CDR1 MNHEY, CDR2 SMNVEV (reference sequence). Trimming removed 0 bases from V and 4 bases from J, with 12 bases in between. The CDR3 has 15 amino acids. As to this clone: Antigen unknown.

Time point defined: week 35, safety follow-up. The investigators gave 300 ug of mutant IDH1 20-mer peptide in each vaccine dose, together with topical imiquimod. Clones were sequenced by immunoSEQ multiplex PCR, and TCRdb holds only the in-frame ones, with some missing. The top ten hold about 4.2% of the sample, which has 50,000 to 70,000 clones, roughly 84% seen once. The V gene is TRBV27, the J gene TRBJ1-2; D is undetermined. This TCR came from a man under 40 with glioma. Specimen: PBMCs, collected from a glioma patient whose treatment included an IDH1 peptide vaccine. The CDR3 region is CASSLSILGSYGYTF. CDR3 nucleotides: TGTGCCAGCAGTTTATCGATCCTGGGCAGCTATGGCTACACCTTC.